This record covers a single T cell receptor (beta chain). This entry comes from a study of blood T cell repertoires in COVID-19. Overall study context: Specimens from acute and convalescent COVID-19 originated in the United States, Italy and Spain.

Germline CDR1 and CDR2: SGHTS and YDEGEE. V lost 3 bases and J lost 5, with 14 bases in between. The CDR3 is made up of 14 amino acids. This table comes from immunoSEQ multiplex PCR, and its TCRdb copy is limited to in-frame clones, with some not included. The sample lists about 21,000 clones, roughly 90% occurring once. The sample comprised peripheral blood. This TCR was sampled from a human donor in a cohort sampled during active COVID-19. V gene TRBV5-8 combines with J gene TRBJ1-2; D is uncertain. CDR3 DNA sequence: TGTGCCAGCAGCTGGGGTGGCGGGAGTTATGGCTACACCTTC. This gives the protein CASSWGGGSYGYTF.